This T cell receptor (beta chain) was recovered during a study of cytomegalovirus exposure and HLA in healthy donors. Germline V gene data show CDR1 as SGHNT and CDR2 as YYREEE (reference sequence). The CDR3 is made up of 13 amino acids. With 2 bases removed from V and 2 bases from J, the gap between germline ends came to 7 bases. Primers: 60 Vbeta forward and 13 Jbeta reverse. Clones were read by immunoSEQ multiplex PCR, and TCRdb kept only the in-frame ones, dropping some. The sample has fewer than 150,000 clones, around 77% seen once; the top ten hold approximately 1.2%. Sequencing input: PBMCs. The chain employs TRBV5-4 and TRBJ1-2; no firm D call. This receptor was taken from a man aged 45-65 years in good health and CMV-seronegative. CDR3 nucleotide sequence: TGTGCCAGCAGCTTCCGGAGCAACTATGGCTACACCTTC. It yields the protein CASSFRSNYGYTF.